This T cell receptor beta chain originates from a study of T cell repertoires in cytomegalovirus infection. Study overall: Public TCR beta signatures provided an indication of both CMV infection and a matching HLA type. Study-level points and caveats: HLA-C-restricted CMV-specific TCR beta clonotypes prevailed in the ex vivo response. Cumulative frequency (of public TCR beta family members) identified carriers of CMV plus the relevant HLA.

Each CDR3 protein gets one entry after TCRdb re-called the reads with MiXCR. The sample yields about 300,000 distinct CDR3 sequences, roughly a tenth seen once. This clonotype was detected a few times. Its specificity is unknown. V lost 4 bases to trimming and J lost 0 bases; unmatched junction nucleotides: 2. Germline loops: CDR1 SGHRS, CDR2 YFSETQ. This CDR3 region has 16 residues. The TCR was taken from a human donor in good health (CMV status not recorded). Some clones in this sample may be carry-over from other donors' samples. The chain couples TRBV5-1 to TRBJ2-3; TRBD2 aligns across 13 bases. The sample was PBMCs. In DNA, the CDR3 is TGCGCCAGCAGCGTACTAGCGGGGGGGAGCACAGATACGCAGTATTTT. Translating it yields CASSVLAGGSTDTQYF.